This T cell receptor (beta chain) was sequenced during a study of cytomegalovirus exposure and HLA in healthy donors. Overall study results and limits: Researchers catalogued roughly 150 TCR beta chains as cytomegalovirus-associated.

The donors formed part of the approximately 120-subject validation cohort, distinct from the approximately 670-subject first cohort. This table comes from immunoSEQ multiplex PCR, and its TCRdb copy is limited to in-frame clones, with some not included. The table lists approximately 76,000 clones, approximately 94% of them singletons. On this clone itself: Its cognate antigen is unknown.

The CDR3 runs to 15 residues. Germline values: CDR1 SGHAT, CDR2 FQDESV (reference sequence). The ends lost 5 bases at V and 8 bases at J; junction bases unmatched: 5. The sequenced sample consisted of PBMCs. This receptor was obtained from a woman aged 18-29 years in good health and CMV-seropositive. The genes are TRBV11-1 and TRBJ2-1, with 14 bases aligning to TRBD2. The CDR3 protein is CASSPGTSGSHEQFF. The CDR3 DNA follows: TGTGCCAGCAGCCCTGGGACTAGCGGGAGCCATGAGCAGTTCTTC.